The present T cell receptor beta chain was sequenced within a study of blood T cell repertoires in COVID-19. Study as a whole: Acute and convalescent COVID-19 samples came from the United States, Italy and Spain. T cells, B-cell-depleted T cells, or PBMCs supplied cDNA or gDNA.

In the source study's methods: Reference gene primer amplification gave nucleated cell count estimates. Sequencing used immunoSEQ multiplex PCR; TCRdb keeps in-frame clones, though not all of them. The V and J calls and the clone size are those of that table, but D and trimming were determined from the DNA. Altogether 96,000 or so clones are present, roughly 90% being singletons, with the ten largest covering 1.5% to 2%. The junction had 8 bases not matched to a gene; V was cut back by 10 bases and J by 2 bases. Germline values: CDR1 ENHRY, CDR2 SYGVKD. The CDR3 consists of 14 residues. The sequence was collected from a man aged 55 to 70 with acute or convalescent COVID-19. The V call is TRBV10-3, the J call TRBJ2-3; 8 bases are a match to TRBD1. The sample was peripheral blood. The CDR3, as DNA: TGTGCCACCTCCCTGGGACAGGACACAGATACGCAGTATTTT. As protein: CATSLGQDTDTQYF.